Shown below are 17 T cell receptor beta chains from a single sample sequenced in a study of blood T cell repertoires in COVID-19. Generated by immunoSEQ multiplex PCR, the TCRdb table keeps only in-frame clones and is missing some. The sample records fewer than 250,000 clones, 84% being singletons. Sequencing was performed on PBMCs or T cells enriched from blood (not recorded which). Every receptor here comes from a woman in her 30s who had recovered from COVID-19.

The chain has TRBV4-2 and TRBJ1-5, with unresolved D. Germline V lookup: CDR1 LGHNA, CDR2 YNFKEQ. The V end lost 0 bases, the J end lost 0 bases, and 12 bases lay between the germline ends. The CDR3 extends over 17 amino acids. This chain's CDR3 is CASSQDSSPYSNQPQHF. In DNA form, the CDR3 reads TGTGCCAGCAGCCAAGATTCAAGCCCTTATAGCAATCAGCCCCAGCATTTT.

The chain combines TRBV18 with TRBJ2-2, with 7 bases lining up with TRBD1. The CDR3 has 17 amino acids. V lost 3 bases, J lost 3 bases, and 10 bases stayed unmatched. CDR1 is KGHSH and CDR2 is LQKENI in the germline V gene. CDR3 loop: CASSPLYTGADTGELFF. CDR3 sequence (DNA): TGTGCCAGCTCACCTCTCTATACAGGGGCAGACACCGGGGAGCTGTTTTTT.

The CDR3 DNA sequence: TGCGCCAGCAGCTTGGTAGGGGCTAAAGACAATGAGCAGTTCTTC. Residues: CASSLVGAKDNEQFF. The genes are TRBV5-1 and TRBJ2-1; D is possibly TRBD1 (5 bases). The germline V gene has CDR1 SGHRS and CDR2 YFSETQ. The CDR3 consists of 15 residues. V shed 0 bases and J shed 5 bases, with 12 bases lying between them.

The chain couples TRBV10-3 to TRBJ2-3; D is ambiguous. Germline CDR1 ENHRY, CDR2 SYGVKD. Trimming shortened V by 8 bases and J by 5 bases, and 8 bases separated the two germline ends. The CDR3 runs 11 residues. The CDR3 reads CAIEARDTQYF. Written as DNA, the CDR3 is TGTGCCATCGAGGCCCGAGATACGCAGTATTTT.

This chain connects TRBV12-5 to TRBJ2-1; 9 bases align to TRBD2. The CDR3 totals 13 residues. CDR1 and CDR2 from the germline V gene are LGHNT and FRNRAP. Trimming took 6 bases from V and 8 from J; bases not matched to a gene: 5. The CDR3 DNA reads TGTGCTAGTGGAGGGACTAGCCCCTATGAGCAGTTCTTC. It translates to CASGGTSPYEQFF.

The rearrangement joins TRBV12-3 or TRBV12-4 to TRBJ1-1; D is perhaps TRBD1 (5 bases). The CDR3 covers 13 residues. Trimming removed 5 bases at V and 1 base at J, with 8 bases between. CDR3: CASSSDRNTEAFF. CDR3 sequence (DNA): TGTGCCAGCAGTAGTGACAGGAACACTGAAGCTTTCTTT.

The chain recombines TRBV6-5 with TRBJ1-5; TRBD1 is a possible D gene (5 bases). CDR3 length: 15 amino acids. Germline V lookup: CDR1 MNHEY, CDR2 SVGAGI. Trimming stripped 7 bases from V and 6 bases from J, with 19 bases between. This CDR3 reads CASIFITGGGQPQHF. The DNA for the CDR3 is TGTGCCAGCATATTTATCACCGGCGGGGGTCAGCCCCAGCATTTT.

The chain carries TRBV28 and TRBJ1-6; D perhaps matches TRBD1 (6 bases). Trimming stripped 4 bases from V and 6 bases from J, with 10 bases between. This CDR3 contains 14 residues. Germline values: CDR1 MDHEN, CDR2 SYDVKM. CDR3 sequence: CASSYQGSNSPLHF. CDR3 coding DNA: TGTGCCAGCAGTTACCAGGGGTCTAATTCACCCCTCCACTTT.

The genes are TRBV2 and TRBJ1-5; a weak D match, TRBD1 (5 bases). CDR1 and CDR2 from the germline V gene are SNHLY and FYNNEI. The CDR3 totals 16 residues. The V end lost 2 bases, the J end lost 0 bases, and 11 bases lay between the germline ends. The DNA for the CDR3 is TGTGCCAGCAGTGAAAAGGGAGGGGTTAGCAATCAGCCCCAGCATTTT. Its protein product is CASSEKGGVSNQPQHF.

The rearrangement uses TRBV27 and TRBJ1-5; 8 positions match TRBD1. Germline V lookup: CDR1 MNHEY, CDR2 SMNVEV (reference sequence). This CDR3 has 15 amino acids. The V gene end was trimmed by 5 bases and the J gene end by 4 bases; junction bases not matched to a gene: 7. The CDR3 sequence: CASSPRDRINQPQHF. The DNA for the CDR3 is TGTGCCAGCAGTCCAAGGGACAGGATTAATCAGCCCCAGCATTTT.

CDR3 nucleotide sequence: TGTGCCAGCAGCGTCGTAGAGGGCGTTTATGGCTACACCTTC. This translates into CASSVVEGVYGYTF. The chain employs TRBV9 and TRBJ1-2; D not certain. The CDR3 length is 14 residues. The germline CDR1 and CDR2 sequences are SGDLS and YYNGEE. V gave up 2 bases and J gave up 5 bases, with 13 bases separating them.

CDR3 DNA: TGTGCCAGCTCAAGGGGACAGGGTGATCAGCCCCAGCATTTT. Translation: CASSRGQGDQPQHF. This sequence joins TRBV18 and TRBJ1-5; TRBD1 matches at 9 bases. The germline CDR1 and CDR2 sequences are KGHSH and LQKENI. CDR3 length equals 14 residues. The junction had 4 bases not matched to a gene; V was cut back by 5 bases and J by 5 bases.

V is TRBV2 and J is TRBJ1-4; 9 positions agree with TRBD1. Trimming removed 7 bases from V and 8 bases from J; junction bases left unmatched: 11. The CDR3 has 15 residues. Germline lookup yields CDR1 SNHLY and CDR2 FYNNEI. This CDR3 is CASKEQGARGEKLFF. In DNA, the CDR3 is TGTGCCAGCAAGGAACAGGGGGCGCGGGGGGAAAAACTGTTTTTT.

The rearrangement joins TRBV29-1 to TRBJ1-1; 9 nucleotides agree with TRBD1. Looked up from germline, CDR1 is SQVTM and CDR2 is ANQGSEA. This CDR3 spans 13 amino acids. Trimming cost V 6 bases and J 0 bases; bases outside gene matches: 2. CDR3 amino acids: CSVRDRVNTEAFF. The CDR3 DNA reads TGCAGCGTCCGGGACAGGGTGAACACTGAAGCTTTCTTT.

This chain uses TRBV25-1 with TRBJ1-1; D not certain. From germline, CDR1 is MGHDK and CDR2 SYGVNS. The V gene lost 7 bases and the J gene lost 5 bases, with 17 bases spanning the gap. CDR3 length: 14 amino acids. In nucleotides, the CDR3 is TGTGCCAGCACTCGAGCGGGGAGTCGGACTGAAGCTTTCTTT. Its protein product is CASTRAGSRTEAFF.

The V call is TRBV7-9, the J call TRBJ1-2; D is possibly TRBD1 (5 bases). Germline V lookup: CDR1 SEHNR, CDR2 FQNEAQ (reference sequence). The CDR3 has 15 residues. The germline V and J ends were trimmed by 1 base and 0 bases, with 9 bases remaining between them. The CDR3, as DNA: TGTGCCAGCAGCTTAGAACCGACAGCTAACTATGGCTACACCTTC. Translating gives CASSLEPTANYGYTF. Using reference TRBV7-9 and TRBJ1-2 for the parts outside the CDR3, the full variable domain is DTGVSQNPRHKITKRGQNVTFRCDPISEHNRLYWYRQTLGQGPEFLTYFQNEAQLEKSRLLSDRFSAERPKGSFSTLEIQRTEQGDSAMYLCASSLEPTANYGYTFGSGTRLTVV.

The chain carries TRBV2 and TRBJ2-2; 15 nucleotides agree with TRBD2. Trimming removed 7 bases from V and 6 bases from J; junction bases left unmatched: 15. Germline V gives CDR1 SNHLY, CDR2 FYNNEI. This CDR3 comprises 19 residues. The CDR3 is CASTRTSGGAMRGAGELFF. CDR3 in DNA: TGTGCCAGCACTAGGACTAGCGGGGGGGCCATGAGAGGGGCCGGGGAGCTGTTTTTT.